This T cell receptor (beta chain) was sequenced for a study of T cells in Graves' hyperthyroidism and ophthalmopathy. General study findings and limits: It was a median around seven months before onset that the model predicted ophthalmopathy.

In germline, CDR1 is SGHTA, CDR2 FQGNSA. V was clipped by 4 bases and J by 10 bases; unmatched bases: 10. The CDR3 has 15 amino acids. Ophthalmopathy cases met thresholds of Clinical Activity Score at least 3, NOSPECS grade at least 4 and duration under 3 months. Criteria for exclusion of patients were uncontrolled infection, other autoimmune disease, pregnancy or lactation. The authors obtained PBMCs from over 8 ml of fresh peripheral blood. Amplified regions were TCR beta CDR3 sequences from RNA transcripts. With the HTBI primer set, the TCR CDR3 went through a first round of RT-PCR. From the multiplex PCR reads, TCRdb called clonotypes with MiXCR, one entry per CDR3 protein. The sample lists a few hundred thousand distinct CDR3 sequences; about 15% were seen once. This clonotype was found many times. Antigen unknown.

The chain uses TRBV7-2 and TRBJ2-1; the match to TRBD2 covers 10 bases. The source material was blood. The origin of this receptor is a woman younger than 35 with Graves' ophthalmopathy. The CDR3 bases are TGTGCCAGCAGCTCTCCAGCGGGAGGGTTGGGAGAGCAGTTCTTC. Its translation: CASSSPAGGLGEQFF.